These 15 T cell receptor beta chains share one sample of origin, sequenced in a study of T cell repertoires in cytomegalovirus infection. From the reads, TCRdb called clonotypes with MiXCR, one entry per CDR3 protein. In the table there are approximately 500,000 distinct CDR3 sequences, more than 15% of which are singletons. Sequenced sample: CD8+ T cells from PBMCs. These receptors came from a human donor in good health (CMV status not recorded). Some clones in this sample may be carry-over from other donors' samples.

This clonotype has only a few counts. The chain links TRBV5-5 to TRBJ2-6; D uncertain. Germline V gene data show CDR1 as SGHKS and CDR2 as YYEKEE (reference sequence). The V gene lost 4 bases and the J gene lost 2 bases, with 10 bases spanning the gap. The CDR3 is made up of 15 amino acids. The DNA of the CDR3 is TGTGCCAGCAGCGAAGACTGGGCTGGGGCCAACGTCCTGACTTTC. Translated, it gives CASSEDWAGANVLTF.

This clonotype was observed a few times. This rearrangement joins TRBV5-5 to TRBJ2-1, with D hard to call. From germline, CDR1 is SGHKS and CDR2 YYEKEE (reference sequence). The V end was cut by 6 bases, the J end by 7 bases, with 11 bases between. The CDR3 spans 12 residues. CDR3 nucleotides: TGTGCCAGCACCCTCTTTGGGAATGAGCAGTTCTTC. Translation: CASTLFGNEQFF.

V is TRBV29-1 and J is TRBJ1-2, with a possible D match to TRBD1 (5 bases). The CDR3 contains 15 residues. Germline CDR1 and CDR2: SQVTM and ANQGSEA. V was cut by 2 bases and J by 4 bases, with 17 bases left in between. CDR3 in amino acids: CSVESRGKGPYGYTF. The CDR3, as DNA: TGCAGCGTTGAAAGTCGGGGAAAGGGGCCCTATGGCTACACCTTC. The full variable domain, its missing parts supplied by reference TRBV29-1 and TRBJ1-2, is SAVISQKPSRDICQRGTSLTIQCQVDSQVTMMFWYRQQPGQSLTLIATANQGSEATYESGFVIDKFPISRPNLTFSTLTVSNMSPEDSSIYLCSVESRGKGPYGYTFGSGTRLTVV.

This clonotype appeared a few times. The chain is built from TRBV9 and TRBJ2-4, with TRBD2 matching over 7 bases. The germline V gene encodes CDR1 SGDLS and CDR2 YYNGEE. The CDR3 spans 19 residues. Losses at the gene ends were 3 bases for V and 0 bases for J; bases not matched to a gene: 15. The CDR3 is CASSANLFELAGAKNIQYF. The CDR3 DNA reads as TGTGCCAGCAGCGCAAACCTCTTCGAGTTAGCGGGAGCCAAAAACATTCAGTACTTC.

This clonotype was observed many times. The DNA of the CDR3 is TGTGCCAGCAGCGCCAAATCAAGGAACACTGAAGCTTTCTTT. Translated: CASSAKSRNTEAFF. The chain uses TRBV7-9 and TRBJ1-1; D is unresolved. Germline CDR1 reads SEHNR; CDR2 reads FQNEAQ (reference sequence). V was trimmed by 5 bases and J by 1 base, leaving 11 bases between them. The CDR3 has 14 residues.

This clonotype was seen ten or more times. A read error is possible here, since a much larger clone lies one base away. The chain combines TRBV7-9 with TRBJ2-3; unclear D gene. The CDR3 is 14 residues long. In germline, CDR1 is SEHNR, CDR2 FQNEAQ (reference sequence). Trimming removed 0 bases at V and 4 bases at J, with 8 bases between. CDR3 bases: TGTGCCAGCAGCTTAGCGGGAAGGGCAGATACGCAGTATTTT. Its translation: CASSLAGRADTQYF.

This clonotype was found once. It may be a read error: a sequence one base away is much more abundant. Here the CDR3 omits its conserved ending phenylalanine or tryptophan, so a read error is the likely source. The genes are TRBV7-9 and TRBJ2-7; TRBD2 is a possible D gene (6 bases). Trimming took 4 bases from V and 2 from J, leaving 12 bases between them. The CDR3 covers 14 residues. Germline V gene data show CDR1 as SEHNR and CDR2 as FQNEAQ (reference sequence). CDR3 nucleotides: TGTGCCAGCAGCTCCAGCGGGCGTGCCTACGAGCAGTACTTA. Translation gives CASSSSGRAYEQYL.

This clonotype was seen more than once but under ten times. The chain has TRBV28 and TRBJ2-2, with 7 nucleotides matching TRBD1. V lost 2 bases to trimming and J lost 1 base; unmatched junction nucleotides: 10. This CDR3 has 18 residues. Germline V gives CDR1 MDHEN, CDR2 SYDVKM. As DNA, the CDR3 is TGTGCCAGCAGTTTAAGCGCTACAGGGGCTGGGAACACCGGGGAGCTGTTTTTT. Translation gives CASSLSATGAGNTGELFF.

A remark on this clonotype: A much larger clone differs by one base, so this may be a read error. The CDR3 spells CASSWTVGETRYF. Written as DNA, the CDR3 is TGTGCCAGCAGCTGGACTGTGGGGGAGACCCGGTACTTC. This sequence joins TRBV5-6 and TRBJ2-5; the D gene could be TRBD1 or TRBD2 (5 bases each). Per germline, CDR1 SGHDT and CDR2 YYEEEE. This CDR3 is built from 13 residues.

This sequence joins TRBV9 and TRBJ2-1, with 7 nucleotides matching TRBD2. Germline-derived CDR1 and CDR2 are SGDLS and YYNGEE. The CDR3 covers 14 residues. Trimming took 2 bases from V and 12 from J; bases not matched to a gene: 11. The CDR3 loop is CASSVDSGRWGQFF. The CDR3 bases are TGTGCCAGCAGCGTGGATAGCGGGCGTTGGGGGCAGTTCTTC.

This clonotype was seen a handful of times. The chain carries TRBV6-1 and TRBJ1-5; 8 bases align to TRBD1. The CDR3 contains 14 residues. V trimming: 4 bases; J trimming: 6 bases; junction bases outside the gene matches: 5. CDR1 and CDR2 (germline): MNHNS, SASEGT. The CDR3 coding sequence is TGTGCCAGCAGTGGAGGACAGGGAAGTCAGCCCCAGCATTTT. Residues: CASSGGQGSQPQHF.

This clonotype was detected ten times or more. J is TRBJ2-4 and V is TRBV11-2, with D hard to call. In germline, CDR1 is SGHAT, CDR2 FQNNGV. V dropped 2 bases and J dropped 0 bases, with 14 bases sitting between them. The CDR3 is 17 amino acids. Written as DNA, the CDR3 is TGTGCCAGCAGCTTAACTTGGGAAGACCTAGCCAAAAACATTCAGTACTTC. Translation gives CASSLTWEDLAKNIQYF.

The gene calls are TRBV2 and TRBJ2-2, with 7 bases fitting TRBD1. V lost 8 bases to trimming and J lost 4 bases; unmatched junction nucleotides: 4. The length of the CDR3 is 13 residues. Germline lookup yields CDR1 SNHLY and CDR2 FYNNEI. The CDR3 nucleotides read TGTGCCAGCCAGGGGGTCAGCACCGGGGAGCTGTTTTTT. Protein sequence: CASQGVSTGELFF.

This clonotype has only a few counts. The chain employs TRBV9 and TRBJ2-3, with 10 bases lining up with TRBD1. J was trimmed by 1 base and V by 2 bases; bases with no gene match: 4. The CDR3 consists of 16 residues. Germline V gene sequence: CDR1 SGDLS, CDR2 YYNGEE. The CDR3 is CASSVEDRGGTDTQYF. DNA for the CDR3: TGTGCCAGCAGCGTGGAGGACAGGGGGGGCACAGATACGCAGTATTTT.

This clonotype has at least ten counts. V gene TRBV15 combines with J gene TRBJ2-7, with D uncertain. The germline V and J ends were trimmed by 5 bases and 0 bases, with 11 bases remaining between them. The V gene's germline CDR1 is LNHNV and CDR2 YYDKDF (reference sequence). The CDR3 runs 14 residues. The CDR3 bases are TGTGCCACCAGCCTTAGCCAGAGCTCCTACGAGCAGTACTTC. It specifies CATSLSQSSYEQYF.